Detailed here is one T cell receptor (beta chain). Its target antigen remains unknown. The input lacks base qualities; no much larger clone sits a single base away. Relative to germline, V is missing 3 bases and J is missing 2 bases, with 4 bases of the junction outside any gene match. Taken from the germline V gene, the CDR1 and CDR2 loops are SQVTM and ANQGSEA. The cysteine opens and the phenylalanine closes a CDR3 of 14 amino acids. Only CDR3 DNA is held: 42 bases, read in frame from base 1. Libraries were built with the immunoSEQ multiplex PCR assay. Sourced from immuneACCESS, this table was stored by TCRdb with only in-frame sequences that have V and J called. A share of the clones is absent; for the studies checked, an unresolved V gene accounts for under half, and the remainder has no known explanation. Within this sample are 70,000 to 95,000 clones, with around 93% of them counted one time only. The leading ten clones occupy less than 2.5% of the sample.

The entry originates in a study of T cell changes during pregnancy in multiple sclerosis (dated by TCRdb to 2018 to 2020). Describing the broader study: Changes in the T cell repertoire over the course of pregnancy were examined in this study in women with multiple sclerosis.

The receptor was derived from a female donor with multiple sclerosis, enrolled in a pregnancy study. This material consisted of peripheral blood, taken in the third trimester of pregnancy. The chain uses TRBV29-1 and TRBJ2-1; the junction holds 7 bases that match TRBD2. The nucleotide sequence reads as follows: TGCAGCGTTGAGGCGGGGGTTACCTACAATGAGCAGTTCTTC. Its protein is CSVEAGVTYNEQFF.